The text below deals with one T cell receptor (beta chain). Its target is not known. This record comes from a study of cytomegalovirus exposure and HLA in healthy donors. Study outcomes and limitations: The study recorded about 160 TCR beta chains that were cytomegalovirus-associated. In a later analysis, a genetic analysis reported fewer productive-TCR N-insertions in an Asian-associated ancestry cluster than the cohort average.

CDR1 is MNHEY and CDR2 is SMNVEV in the germline V gene (reference sequence). V was clipped by 4 bases and J by 4 bases; unmatched bases: 5. The CDR3 has 16 residues. PCR involved 60 Vbeta and 13 Jbeta primers. Libraries were prepared by immunoSEQ multiplex PCR; TCRdb keeps only in-frame clonotypes and omits some of them. Of 75,000 to 100,000 clones in the sample, around two thirds were seen once. The sequence came from a male donor in good health and CMV-seronegative. The sample was PBMCs. The chain couples TRBV27 to TRBJ2-2; 11 bases are a match to TRBD1. The CDR3 sequence: CASSSWTGGSTGELFF. Here the CDR3 DNA reads TGTGCCAGCAGTTCCTGGACAGGGGGCAGCACCGGGGAGCTGTTTTTT.